The next 6 T cell receptor beta chains were all read from a single sample in a study of T cells in narcolepsy. Here immunoSEQ multiplex PCR was the method, and the copy in TCRdb shows in-frame clones only, minus some. Counted here are 27,000 or so clones, around 78% occurring once; the ten biggest clones make up roughly 3.2%. The source material was CD45RA- memory CD4+ T cells from PBMCs. These receptors were taken from a human donor with narcolepsy.

This chain connects TRBV7-7 to TRBJ2-5; tentative D call: TRBD2 (6 bases). Germline CDR1 SSHAT, CDR2 FNYEAQ (reference sequence). The V end lost 5 bases, the J end lost 5 bases, and 15 bases lay between the germline ends. The CDR3 runs to 14 residues. CDR3 in amino acids: CASSPSGGGETQYF. As DNA, the CDR3 is TGTGCCAGCAGCCCCTCTGGTGGGGGGGAGACCCAGTACTTC.

This sequence joins TRBV28 and TRBJ1-4, with TRBD1 identical over 7 bases. From germline, CDR1 is MDHEN and CDR2 SYDVKM. V shed 5 bases and J 1 base; nucleotides not matched to a gene: 4. The CDR3 runs to 15 residues. CDR3 DNA: TGTGCCAGCAGTGCGGCAGGGGGAACTAATGAAAAACTGTTTTTT. Protein sequence: CASSAAGGTNEKLFF.

The chain carries TRBV11-3 and TRBJ1-2; D is unclear. Looked up from germline, CDR1 is SGHNT and CDR2 is YENEEA. Trimming took 5 bases from V and 0 from J, leaving 16 bases between them. CDR3 size: 16 residues. The chain's CDR3 is CASSQRASGPNYGYTF. CDR3 nucleotides: TGTGCCAGCAGCCAGCGGGCCAGCGGACCTAACTATGGCTACACCTTC.

The gene calls are TRBV20-1 and TRBJ1-2; D is undetermined. There are 11 residues in the CDR3. Germline V lookup: CDR1 DFQATT, CDR2 SNEGSKA (reference sequence). V was shortened by 3 bases and J by 0 bases, with 2 bases between the two germline ends. Here the CDR3 DNA reads TGCAGTGCTAGTCCTAACTATGGCTACACCTTC. Amino acids: CSASPNYGYTF.

The chain has TRBV6-4 and TRBJ1-5; no clear D gene. CDR1 MRHNA and CDR2 SNTAGT come from the germline V gene. The CDR3 is 16 amino acids. V gave up 4 bases and J gave up 1 base, with 14 bases separating them. The CDR3 DNA sequence: TGTGCCAGCAGTGGTCGAGTAGGGATGAGCAATCAGCCCCAGCATTTT. Amino acid sequence: CASSGRVGMSNQPQHF.

Only one count was recorded for this clone. The chain employs TRBV7-2 and TRBJ1-2; the D gene is possibly TRBD1 (6 bases). The V end was cut by 6 bases, the J end by 1 base, with 15 bases between. The CDR3 covers 15 residues. CDR1 and CDR2 (germline): SGHTA, FQGNSA. The CDR3 DNA sequence: TGTGCCAGCAGGTCACAGGGTTCACTTAACTATGGCTACACCTTC. Translating it yields CASRSQGSLNYGYTF.